This T cell receptor (beta chain) was sequenced during a study of blood T cell repertoires in COVID-19. The overall study: There were acute and convalescent COVID-19 samples, and they came from the United States, Italy and Spain.

Assay used: immunoSEQ multiplex PCR; TCRdb lists only in-frame clones, some missing. The sample gives around 25,000 clones, 65% to 90% of which show up once; about 6% is in the top ten. The CDR3 runs 14 residues. J gave up 0 bases and V 10 bases, and 5 bases lay outside the gene matches. The germline CDR1 and CDR2 sequences are ENHRY and SYGVKD. The source material was peripheral blood. The source of this sequence is a man aged 65-85 years with acute or convalescent COVID-19. The V gene is TRBV10-3, the J gene TRBJ1-1, with TRBD1 matching over 10 bases. For the CDR3, the DNA is TGTGCCACGGGGACAGGGGCTATGAACACTGAAGCTTTCTTT. Residues: CATGTGAMNTEAFF.